This T cell receptor beta chain is from a study of shared clonotypes between healthy human individuals. Overall study context: Participating donors consisted of two women and a few men aged 18 to 49.

Naive CD8 cells lacked CD45RO, underwent positive selection for CCR7 and left out terminally differentiated effector memory CD45RA+ cells. All donors qualified as healthy HIV-negative adults and had experienced no recent acute infections or vaccinations. Trimming stripped 0 bases from V and 2 bases from J, with 10 bases between. The CDR3 is made up of 15 amino acids. Germline CDR1 MDHEN, CDR2 SYDVKM. The test was conducted at deep level. Clones were sequenced by immunoSEQ multiplex PCR, and TCRdb holds only the in-frame ones, with some missing. The sample records 600,000 or so clones, approximately 95% being singletons.

The material sequenced was naive CD8+ T cells sorted from blood. The chain joins TRBV28 to TRBJ1-1; D unclear. The receptor's source is a young woman in good health. CDR3 coding DNA: TGTGCCAGCAGTTTATGGCGCGACGATAACACTGAAGCTTTCTTT. As protein: CASSLWRDDNTEAFF.